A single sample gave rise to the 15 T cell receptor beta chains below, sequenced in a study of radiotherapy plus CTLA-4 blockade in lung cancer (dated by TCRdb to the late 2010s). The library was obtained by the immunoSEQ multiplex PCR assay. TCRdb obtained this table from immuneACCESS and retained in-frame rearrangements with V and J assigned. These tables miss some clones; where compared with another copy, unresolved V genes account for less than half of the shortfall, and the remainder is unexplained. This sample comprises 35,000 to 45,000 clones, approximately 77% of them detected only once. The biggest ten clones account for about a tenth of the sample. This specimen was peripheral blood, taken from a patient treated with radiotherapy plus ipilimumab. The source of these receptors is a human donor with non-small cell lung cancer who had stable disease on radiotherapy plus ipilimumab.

CDR3 coding DNA: TGTGCCACTAGAGAAACAGGGTTTTCCTACGAGCAGTACTTC. Protein product: CATRETGFSYEQYF. The chain combines TRBV6-5 with TRBJ2-7; a possible D gene is TRBD1 (6 bases). This CDR3 is built from 14 residues. V lost 10 bases to trimming and J lost 1 base, with 17 bases between them. In germline, CDR1 is MNHEY, CDR2 SVGAGI.

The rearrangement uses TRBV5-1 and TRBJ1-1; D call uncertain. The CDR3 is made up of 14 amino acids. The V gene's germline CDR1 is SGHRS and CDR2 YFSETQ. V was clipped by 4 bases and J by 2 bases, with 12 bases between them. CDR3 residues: CASSVLGPNTEAFF. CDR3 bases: TGCGCCAGCAGCGTTCTGGGCCCAAACACTGAAGCTTTCTTT.

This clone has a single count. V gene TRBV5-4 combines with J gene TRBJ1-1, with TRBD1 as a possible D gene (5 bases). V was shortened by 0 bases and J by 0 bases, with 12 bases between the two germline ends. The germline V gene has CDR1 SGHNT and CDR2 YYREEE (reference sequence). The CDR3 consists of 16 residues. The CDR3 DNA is TGTGCCAGCAGCTTGGGCATAACGGGGGTGAACACTGAAGCTTTCTTT. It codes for CASSLGITGVNTEAFF.

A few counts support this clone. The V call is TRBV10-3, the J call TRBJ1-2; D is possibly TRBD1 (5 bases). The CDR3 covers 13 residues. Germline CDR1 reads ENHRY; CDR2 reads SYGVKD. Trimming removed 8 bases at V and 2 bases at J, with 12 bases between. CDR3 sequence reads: CAIQRQPNYGYTF. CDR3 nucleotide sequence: TGTGCCATCCAAAGACAGCCCAACTATGGCTACACCTTC.

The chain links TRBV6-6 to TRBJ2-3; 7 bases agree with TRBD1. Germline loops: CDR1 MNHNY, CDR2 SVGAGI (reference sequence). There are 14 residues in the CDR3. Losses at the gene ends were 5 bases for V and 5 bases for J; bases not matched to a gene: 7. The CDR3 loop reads CASSPPYRGDTQYF. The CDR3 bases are TGTGCCAGCAGTCCGCCCTACAGGGGAGATACGCAGTATTTT.

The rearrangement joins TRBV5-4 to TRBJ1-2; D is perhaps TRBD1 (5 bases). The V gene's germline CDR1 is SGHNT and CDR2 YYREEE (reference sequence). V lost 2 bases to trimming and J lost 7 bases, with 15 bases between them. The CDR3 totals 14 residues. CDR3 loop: CASSFSGLKGGYTF. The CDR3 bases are TGTGCCAGCAGCTTCTCAGGGTTGAAAGGTGGCTACACCTTC. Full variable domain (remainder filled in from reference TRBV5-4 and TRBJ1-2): ETGVTQSPTHLIKTRGQQVTLRCSSQSGHNTVSWYQQALGQGPQFIFQYYREEENGRGNFPPRFSGLQFPNYSSELNVNALELDDSALYLCASSFSGLKGGYTFGSGTRLTVV.

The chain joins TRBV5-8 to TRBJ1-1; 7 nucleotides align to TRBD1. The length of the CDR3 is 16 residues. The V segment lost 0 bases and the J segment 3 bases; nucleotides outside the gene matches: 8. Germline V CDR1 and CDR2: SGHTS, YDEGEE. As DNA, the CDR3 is TGTGCCAGCAGCTTGGATTTCGGGCAGGGGGACACTGAAGCTTTCTTT. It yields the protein CASSLDFGQGDTEAFF.

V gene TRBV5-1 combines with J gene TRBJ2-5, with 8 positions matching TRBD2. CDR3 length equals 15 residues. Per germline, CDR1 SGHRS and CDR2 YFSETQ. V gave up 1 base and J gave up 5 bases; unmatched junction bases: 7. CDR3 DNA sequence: TGCGCCAGCAGCTTGCTAGCGGGTCGGTCGGAGACCCAGTACTTC. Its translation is CASSLLAGRSETQYF. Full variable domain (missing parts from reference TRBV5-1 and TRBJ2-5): KAGVTQTPRYLIKTRGQQVTLSCSPISGHRSVSWYQQTPGQGLQFLFEYFSETQRNKGNFPGRFSGRQFSNSRSEMNVSTLELGDSALYLCASSLLAGRSETQYFGPGTRLLVL.

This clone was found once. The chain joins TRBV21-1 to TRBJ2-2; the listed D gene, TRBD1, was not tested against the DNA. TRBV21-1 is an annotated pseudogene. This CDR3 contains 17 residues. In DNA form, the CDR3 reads TGTGCCAGCAGCCCTTTTTTGGGCAGGGCGCACACCGGGGAGCTGTTTTTT. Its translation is CASSPFLGRAHTGELFF.

CDR3 sequence (DNA): TGCGCCAGCAGCCAAGAACCCCGATCAGGGAGGAGTGCAACTGGAAACACCATATATTTT. This codes for CASSQEPRSGRSATGNTIYF. The chain links TRBV4-1 to TRBJ1-3, with D possibly TRBD1 on 5 matching bases. Germline V gives CDR1 MGHRA, CDR2 YSYEKL. V dropped 0 bases and J dropped 2 bases, with 23 bases sitting between them. The CDR3 totals 20 residues.

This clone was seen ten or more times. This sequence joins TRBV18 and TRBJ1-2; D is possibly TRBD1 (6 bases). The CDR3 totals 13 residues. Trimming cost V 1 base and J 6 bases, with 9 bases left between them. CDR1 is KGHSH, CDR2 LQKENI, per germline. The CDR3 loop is CASSPQGVDGYTF. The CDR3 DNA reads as TGTGCCAGCTCACCACAGGGGGTCGATGGCTACACCTTC.

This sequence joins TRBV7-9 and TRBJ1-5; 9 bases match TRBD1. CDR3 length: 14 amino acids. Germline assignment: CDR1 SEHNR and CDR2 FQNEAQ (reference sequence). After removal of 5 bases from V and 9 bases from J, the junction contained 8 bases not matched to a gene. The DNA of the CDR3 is TGTGCCAGCAGCCGGGACAGGGCCGAGGGGCCCCAGCATTTT. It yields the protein CASSRDRAEGPQHF.

The CDR3 DNA is TGTGCCAGTCAGGGACAGGGGAACACTGAAGCTTTCTTT. Protein sequence: CASQGQGNTEAFF. The chain employs TRBV9 and TRBJ1-1; 9 bases are a match to TRBD1. Unmatched junction bases numbered 3, after V lost 8 bases and J lost 1 base. Germline V gives CDR1 SGDLS, CDR2 YYNGEE. The CDR3 is 13 amino acids.

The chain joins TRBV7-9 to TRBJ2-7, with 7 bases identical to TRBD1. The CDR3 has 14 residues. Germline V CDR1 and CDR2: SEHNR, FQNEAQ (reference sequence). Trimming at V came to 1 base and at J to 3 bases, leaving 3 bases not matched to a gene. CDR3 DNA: TGTGCCAGCAGCTTAGGGGACAGCGGCTACGAGCAGTACTTC. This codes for CASSLGDSGYEQYF.

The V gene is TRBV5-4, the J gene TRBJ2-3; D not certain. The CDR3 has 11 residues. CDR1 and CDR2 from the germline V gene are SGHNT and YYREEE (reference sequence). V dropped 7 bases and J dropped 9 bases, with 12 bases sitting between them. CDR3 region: CASHTVGTQYF. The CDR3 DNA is TGTGCCAGCCACACAGTTGGCACGCAGTATTTT. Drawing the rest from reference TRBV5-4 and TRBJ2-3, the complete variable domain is ETGVTQSPTHLIKTRGQQVTLRCSSQSGHNTVSWYQQALGQGPQFIFQYYREEENGRGNFPPRFSGLQFPNYSSELNVNALELDDSALYLCASHTVGTQYFGPGTRLTVL.